This T cell receptor beta chain was captured by sequencing in a study of identical twins. There are 12 residues in the CDR3. Trimming took off 4 bases at V and 15 bases at J, with 16 bases between the two ends. The germline CDR1 and CDR2 sequences are MDHEN and SYDVKM. From the 5' RACE reads, TCRdb called clonotypes with MiXCR, one entry per CDR3 protein. The table includes approximately 620,000 distinct CDR3 sequences, approximately 9% detected once. The data were also submitted as part of a second study, on yellow fever vaccine responses in identical twins.

The specimen sequenced was PBMCs. The sequence derives from a woman aged 18-35 years in good health. The chain recombines TRBV28 with TRBJ1-5; no clear D. DNA of the CDR3: TGTGCCAGCAGTTATACTCCCTCCGGACGGCATTTT. Translated: CASSYTPSGRHF.